This T cell receptor beta chain comes out of a study of T cell responses to AZD1222 COVID-19 vaccine. Assay: immunoSEQ multiplex PCR; the TCRdb copy retains only in-frame clones and omits some. The sample records some 90,000 clones, about 88% being singletons. CDR3 length: 16 amino acids. J was trimmed by 5 bases and V by 0 bases; bases with no gene match: 5. CDR1 is KGHSH, CDR2 LQKENI, per germline. The origin of this receptor is an adult who received the AZD1222 COVID-19 vaccine. The sample in question was peripheral blood, obtained 28 days after the second AZD1222 dose. V is TRBV18 and J is TRBJ2-1; 9 positions agree with TRBD2. CDR3 amino acids: CASSPPGLAGNNEQFF. Here the CDR3 DNA reads TGTGCCAGCTCACCACCGGGCCTAGCGGGGAACAATGAGCAGTTCTTC.